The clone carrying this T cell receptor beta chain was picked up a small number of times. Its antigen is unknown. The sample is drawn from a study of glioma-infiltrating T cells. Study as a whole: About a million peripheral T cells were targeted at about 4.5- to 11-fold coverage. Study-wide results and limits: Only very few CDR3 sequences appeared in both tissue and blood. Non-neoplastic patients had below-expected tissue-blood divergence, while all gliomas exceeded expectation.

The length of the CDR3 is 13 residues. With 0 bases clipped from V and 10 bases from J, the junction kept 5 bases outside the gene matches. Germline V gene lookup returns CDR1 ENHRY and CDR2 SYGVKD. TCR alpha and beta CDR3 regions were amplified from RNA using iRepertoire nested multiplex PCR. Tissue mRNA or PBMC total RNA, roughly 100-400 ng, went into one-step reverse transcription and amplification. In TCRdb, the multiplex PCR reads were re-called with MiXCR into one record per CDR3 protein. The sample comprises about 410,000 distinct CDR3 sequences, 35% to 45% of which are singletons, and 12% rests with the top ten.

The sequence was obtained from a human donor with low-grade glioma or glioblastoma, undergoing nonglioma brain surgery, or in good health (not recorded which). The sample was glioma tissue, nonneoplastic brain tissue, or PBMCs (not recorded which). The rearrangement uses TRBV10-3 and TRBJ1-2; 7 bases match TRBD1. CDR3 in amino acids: CAISESGDRHYTF. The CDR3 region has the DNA TGTGCCATCAGTGAGTCGGGGGACAGACACTACACCTTC.